The entry below describes one TCR beta chain. Its antigen is currently unknown. In the PCR, 60 Vbeta and 13 Jbeta primers were used. The table came from immunoSEQ multiplex PCR; TCRdb's copy has only in-frame clones and leaves some out. The table has over 150,000 clones, around 80% seen once. This sample is drawn from a study of cytomegalovirus exposure and HLA in healthy donors. Whole-study findings and limits: TCR beta V segments were, for the most part, productive about 87% or about 30% of the time in an earlier analysis. TRBV6-2, TRBV6-3 and other indistinguishable V segments were excluded. Rare TCR sequences predominated, though certain public TCRs were found in many donors. With DRB1 most and HLA-C fewest, TCR association rates differed between HLA loci in a later analysis.

CDR1 LGHNA and CDR2 YSLEER come from the germline V gene. V was clipped by 0 bases and J by 2 bases; unmatched bases: 4. The CDR3 sequence is 15 residues long. The sequenced sample consisted of PBMCs. The origin of this receptor is a male donor in good health and CMV-seronegative. The V call is TRBV4-3, the J call TRBJ2-7, with 7 bases that match TRBD1. The CDR3 nucleotides read TGCGCCAGCAGCCAAGATCGACAGGGCCCCTACGAGCAGTACTTC. It encodes CASSQDRQGPYEQYF.